The 8 T cell receptor beta chains listed next were all sequenced from one sample in a study of T cells after yellow fever vaccination. In TCRdb, the 5' RACE reads were re-called with MiXCR into one record per CDR3 protein. Of about 580,000 distinct CDR3 sequences detected, less than 20% appear once; the ten largest clones hold 15% to 20%. Sequencing used PBMCs, obtained 5 to 6 days after the first yellow fever vaccination. These receptors all stem from a man aged 18 to 35 who received the YFV17D yellow fever vaccine.

The chain couples TRBV20-1 to TRBJ2-6; no clear D gene. V lost 4 bases and J 1 base, leaving 17 bases between the germline ends. Germline V gene data show CDR1 as DFQATT and CDR2 as SNEGSKA (reference sequence). The CDR3 covers 17 residues. The CDR3 is CSAIPTAKLSGANVLTF. The CDR3 region has the DNA TGCAGTGCTATCCCGACGGCCAAGTTGTCTGGGGCCAACGTCCTGACTTTC.

This clonotype was detected a few times. J is TRBJ1-5 and V is TRBV20-1; no reliable D call. Trimming stripped 3 bases from V and 3 bases from J, with 12 bases between. The CDR3 is made up of 14 amino acids. Germline V CDR1 and CDR2: DFQATT, SNEGSKA (reference sequence). The CDR3 DNA sequence: TGCAGTGCTAGGAAACCGACCCACAATCAGCCCCAGCATTTT. Its protein product is CSARKPTHNQPQHF.

This clonotype was recorded once. The rearrangement uses TRBV14 and TRBJ2-3; no firm D call. The length of the CDR3 is 15 residues. Trimming stripped 2 bases from V and 0 bases from J, with 9 bases between. Germline values: CDR1 SGHDN, CDR2 FVKESK. CDR3 in amino acids: CASSQMVRSTDTQYF. The DNA for the CDR3 is TGTGCCAGCAGCCAAATGGTGAGGAGCACAGATACGCAGTATTTT.

The chain carries TRBV20-1 and TRBJ1-1; D is unclear. Germline V gives CDR1 DFQATT, CDR2 SNEGSKA (reference sequence). V was cut by 5 bases and J by 1 base, with 14 bases left in between. This CDR3 has 14 residues. The CDR3, as DNA: TGCAGTGCTCCCCGTTCGGACGGGAACACTGAAGCTTTCTTT. Amino acid sequence: CSAPRSDGNTEAFF.

This clonotype has ten or more counts. The chain combines TRBV2 with TRBJ2-7, with D unresolved. The CDR3 is 16 amino acids. Trimming removed 5 bases from V and 7 bases from J, with 24 bases in between. The germline V gene encodes CDR1 SNHLY and CDR2 FYNNEI. The CDR3 loop is CASSRSRQAGWLEQYF. As DNA, the CDR3 is TGTGCCAGCAGTAGATCCCGCCAGGCCGGGTGGTTGGAGCAGTACTTC.

This clonotype was found a few times. The V gene is TRBV6-1, the J gene TRBJ2-2; D is ambiguous. This CDR3 has 15 amino acids. V was cut by 5 bases and J by 4 bases, with 14 bases left in between. Germline V CDR1 and CDR2: MNHNS, SASEGT. The CDR3 sequence: CASSLRVLLTGELFF. DNA for the CDR3: TGTGCCAGCAGTCTCCGGGTCCTCCTCACCGGGGAGCTGTTTTTT.

The genes are TRBV9 and TRBJ2-5; maybe TRBD2 (7 bases). The germline CDR1 and CDR2 sequences are SGDLS and YYNGEE. CDR3 length equals 16 residues. Trimming cost V 0 bases and J 5 bases, with 17 bases left between them. The CDR3, as DNA: TGTGCCAGCAGCGTAGGGGATTGGGGGGGCTTGGAGACCCAGTACTTC. Its translation is CASSVGDWGGLETQYF.

The chain joins TRBV7-2 to TRBJ1-2; D may be TRBD1 (5 bases). In germline, CDR1 is SGHTA, CDR2 FQGNSA. CDR3 size: 13 residues. V lost 5 bases and J 5 bases, leaving 12 bases between the germline ends. The CDR3 reads CASSRDLEYGYTF. The CDR3 DNA follows: TGTGCCAGCAGCCGGGACCTCGAGTATGGCTACACCTTC.